This T cell receptor (beta chain) was identified during a study of CD8+ T cells in alopecia areata. Study background: Tofacitinib therapy lasting 6 to 18 months was followed by 6 months off drug.

This clone was found once. Its antigen is undetermined. Sequencing used cDNA as its template, made by extracting RNA and reverse transcribing it. The repertoire was sequenced with immunoSEQ multiplex PCR; TCRdb's copy has only in-frame clones and lacks some. Here the sample spans around 97,000 clones, around 86% being singletons. Findings and limits, study-wide: Many expanded lesional clones persisted in scalp and blood during tofacitinib treatment.

Treatment defined: oral pan-JAK inhibitor, 5-10 mg twice daily. The CDR3 extends over 16 amino acids. Deletions cut 3 bases from V and 4 bases from J, with 19 bases between. Germline lookup yields CDR1 SGHRS and CDR2 YFSETQ. The clonotype originates from a human donor with alopecia areata. The source was CD8+ T cells sorted from blood, collected between weeks 30 and 35, from a patient treated with tofacitinib. The chain uses TRBV5-1 and TRBJ1-1; D uncertain. This CDR3 reads CASSSISDDGLTEAFF. The CDR3 DNA reads as TGCGCCAGCAGCTCGATTTCGGATGACGGACTCACTGAAGCTTTCTTT.